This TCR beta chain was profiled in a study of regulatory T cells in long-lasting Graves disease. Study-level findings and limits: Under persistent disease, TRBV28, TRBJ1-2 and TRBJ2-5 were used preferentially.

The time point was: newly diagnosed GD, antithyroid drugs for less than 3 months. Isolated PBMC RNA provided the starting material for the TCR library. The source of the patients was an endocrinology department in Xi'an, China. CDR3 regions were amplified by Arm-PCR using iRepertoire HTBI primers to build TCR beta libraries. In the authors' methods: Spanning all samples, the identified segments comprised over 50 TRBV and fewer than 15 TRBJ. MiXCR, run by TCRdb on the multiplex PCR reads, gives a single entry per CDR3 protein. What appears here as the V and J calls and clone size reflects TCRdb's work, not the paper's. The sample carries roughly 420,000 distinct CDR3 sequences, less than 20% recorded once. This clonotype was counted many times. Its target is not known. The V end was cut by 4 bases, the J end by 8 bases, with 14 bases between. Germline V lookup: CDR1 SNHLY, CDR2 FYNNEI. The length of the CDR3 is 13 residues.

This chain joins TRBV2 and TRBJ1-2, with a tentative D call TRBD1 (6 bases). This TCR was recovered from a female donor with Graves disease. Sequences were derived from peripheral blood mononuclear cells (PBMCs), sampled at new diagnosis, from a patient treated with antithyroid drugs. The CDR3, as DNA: TGTGCCAGCAGTGGGCCGGGGGCGGGAGGCTACACCTTC. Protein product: CASSGPGAGGYTF.